This T cell receptor (beta chain) emerged from a study of CD8 T cells in Susac syndrome. Peripheral blood CD8+ and CD4+ T cells were profiled by TCR beta sequencing. Matched for age and sex, the controls were healthy donors. The CD8+ and CD4+ T cells were isolated magnetically using a negative isolation approach, whereas the TEMRA cells were enriched by FACS. With random hexamers, reverse transcription was performed on about 0.5 to 1 ug of RNA. The amplification used immunoSEQ multiplex PCR on TCR beta CDR3; it spanned 54 Vbeta and 13 Jbeta. TCRdb used MiXCR to reprocess the immunoSEQ multiplex PCR reads, holding one entry per CDR3 protein. The sample shows 150,000 to 200,000 distinct CDR3 sequences, 92% of them seen only once. CDR3 length equals 14 residues. Deletions cut 5 bases from V and 7 bases from J, with 18 bases between. CDR1 is SGHTA, CDR2 FQGNSA, per germline.

The TCR was taken from a human donor in good health. The specimen sequenced was CD4+ T cells from PBMCs. The chain links TRBV7-2 to TRBJ2-7; D ambiguous. This CDR3 is CASSRTYTQWEQYF. Here the CDR3 DNA reads TGTGCCAGCAGCAGGACGTACACCCAATGGGAGCAGTACTTC.